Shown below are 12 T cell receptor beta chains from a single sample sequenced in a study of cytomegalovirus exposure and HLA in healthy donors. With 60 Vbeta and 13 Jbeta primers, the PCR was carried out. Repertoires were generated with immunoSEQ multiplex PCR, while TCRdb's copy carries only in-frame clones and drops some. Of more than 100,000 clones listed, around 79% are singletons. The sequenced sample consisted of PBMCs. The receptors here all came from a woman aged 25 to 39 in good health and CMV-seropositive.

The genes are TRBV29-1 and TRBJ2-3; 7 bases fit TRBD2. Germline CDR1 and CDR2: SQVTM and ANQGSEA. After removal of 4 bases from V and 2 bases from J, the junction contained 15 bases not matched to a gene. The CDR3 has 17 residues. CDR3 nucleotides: TGCAGCGTTGGTGAATGGCAGGGAGGGAGGGTCACAGATACGCAGTATTTT. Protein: CSVGEWQGGRVTDTQYF.

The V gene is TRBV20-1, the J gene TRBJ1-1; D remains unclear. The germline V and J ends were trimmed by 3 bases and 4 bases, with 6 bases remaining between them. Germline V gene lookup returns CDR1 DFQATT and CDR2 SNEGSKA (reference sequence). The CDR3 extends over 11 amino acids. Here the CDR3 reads CSARFVTEAFF. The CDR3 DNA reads TGCAGTGCTAGGTTCGTCACTGAAGCTTTCTTT.

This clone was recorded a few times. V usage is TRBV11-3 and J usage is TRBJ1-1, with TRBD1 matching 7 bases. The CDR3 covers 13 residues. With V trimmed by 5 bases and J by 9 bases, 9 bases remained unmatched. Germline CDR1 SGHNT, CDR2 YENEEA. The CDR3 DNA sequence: TGTGCCAGCAGCCCCCGACAGGGATCAAAAGCTTTCTTT. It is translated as CASSPRQGSKAFF.

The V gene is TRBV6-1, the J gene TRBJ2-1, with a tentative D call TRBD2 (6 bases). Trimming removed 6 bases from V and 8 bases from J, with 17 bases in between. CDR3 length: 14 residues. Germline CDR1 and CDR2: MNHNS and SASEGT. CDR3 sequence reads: CASSDGRALDEQFF. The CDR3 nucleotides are TGTGCCAGCAGCGACGGGAGAGCCCTCGATGAGCAGTTCTTC.

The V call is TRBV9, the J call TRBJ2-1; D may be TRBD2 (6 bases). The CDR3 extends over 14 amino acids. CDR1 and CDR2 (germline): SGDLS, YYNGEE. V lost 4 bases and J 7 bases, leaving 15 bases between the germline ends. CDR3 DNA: TGTGCCAGCAGCCTATCGGGGGTGTGGAATGAGCAGTTCTTC. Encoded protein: CASSLSGVWNEQFF.

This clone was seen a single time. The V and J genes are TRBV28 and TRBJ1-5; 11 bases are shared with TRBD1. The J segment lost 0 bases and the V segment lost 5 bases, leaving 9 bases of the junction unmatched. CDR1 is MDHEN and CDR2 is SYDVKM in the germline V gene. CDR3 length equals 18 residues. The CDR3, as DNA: TGTGCCAGCAGTGGCGGGACAGGGGGTTTTGTTAGCAATCAGCCCCAGCATTTT. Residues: CASSGGTGGFVSNQPQHF.

The CDR3 here is CASSYGWGVGNGYTF. The CDR3 DNA reads TGTGCCAGCAGTTACGGTTGGGGCGTAGGGAATGGCTACACCTTC. J is TRBJ1-2 and V is TRBV6-6, with a tentative D call TRBD1 (5 bases). Germline-derived CDR1 and CDR2 are MNHNY and SVGAGI (reference sequence). Trimming stripped 2 bases from V and 6 bases from J, with 16 bases between. This CDR3 has 15 residues.

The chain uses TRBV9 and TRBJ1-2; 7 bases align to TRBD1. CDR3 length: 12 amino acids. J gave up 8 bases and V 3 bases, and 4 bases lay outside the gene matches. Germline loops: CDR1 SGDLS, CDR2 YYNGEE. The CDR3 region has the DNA TGTGCCAGCAGCGGAGACAGGGTCGGCTACACCTTC. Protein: CASSGDRVGYTF.

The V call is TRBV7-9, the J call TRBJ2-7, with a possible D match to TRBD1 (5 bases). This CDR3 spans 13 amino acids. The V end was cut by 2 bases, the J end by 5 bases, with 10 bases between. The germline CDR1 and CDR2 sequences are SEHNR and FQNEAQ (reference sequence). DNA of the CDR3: TGTGCCAGCAGCTTACCAGGGAACCACGAGCAGTACTTC. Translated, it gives CASSLPGNHEQYF.

CDR3 DNA: TGTGCCAGCAAGACAGGGGGAACCTACGAGCAGTACTTC. Protein: CASKTGGTYEQYF. The rearrangement uses TRBV19 and TRBJ2-7, with 9 bases fitting TRBD1. In germline, CDR1 is LNHDA, CDR2 SQIVND (reference sequence). Trimming cost V 9 bases and J 2 bases; bases outside gene matches: 5. This CDR3 is 13 amino acids long.

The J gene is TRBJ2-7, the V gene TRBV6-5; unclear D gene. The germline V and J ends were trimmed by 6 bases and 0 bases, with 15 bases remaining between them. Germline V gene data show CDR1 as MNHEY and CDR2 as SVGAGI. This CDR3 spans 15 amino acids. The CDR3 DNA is TGTGCCAGCAGCCCCCTTTGGGCGAGCTCCTACGAGCAGTACTTC. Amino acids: CASSPLWASSYEQYF.

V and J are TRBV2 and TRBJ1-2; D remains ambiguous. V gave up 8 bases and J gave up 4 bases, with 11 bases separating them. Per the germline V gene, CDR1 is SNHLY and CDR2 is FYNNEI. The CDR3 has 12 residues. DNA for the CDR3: TGTGCCAGCGCTCTGGCTAGCTATGGCTACACCTTC. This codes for CASALASYGYTF.